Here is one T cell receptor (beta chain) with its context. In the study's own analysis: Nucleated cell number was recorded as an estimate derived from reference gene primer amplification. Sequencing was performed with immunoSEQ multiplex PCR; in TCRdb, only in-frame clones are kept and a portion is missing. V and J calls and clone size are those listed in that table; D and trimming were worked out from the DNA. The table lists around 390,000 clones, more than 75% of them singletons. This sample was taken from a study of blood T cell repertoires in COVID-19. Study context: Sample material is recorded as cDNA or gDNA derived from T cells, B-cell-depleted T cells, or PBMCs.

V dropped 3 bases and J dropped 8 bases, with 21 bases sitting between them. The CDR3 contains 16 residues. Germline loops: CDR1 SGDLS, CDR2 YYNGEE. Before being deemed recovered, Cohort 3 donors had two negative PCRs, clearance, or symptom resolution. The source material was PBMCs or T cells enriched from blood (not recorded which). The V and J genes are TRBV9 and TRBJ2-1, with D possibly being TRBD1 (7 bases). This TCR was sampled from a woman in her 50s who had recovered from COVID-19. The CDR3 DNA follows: TGTGCCAGCAGCGGGCGCCAGGGGGGCCGTCCTGATGAGCAGTTCTTC. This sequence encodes CASSGRQGGRPDEQFF. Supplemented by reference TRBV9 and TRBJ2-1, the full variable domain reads DSGVTQTPKHLITATGQRVTLRCSPRSGDLSVYWYQQSLDQGLQFLIQYYNGEERAKGNILERFSAQQFPDLHSELNLSSLELGDSALYFCASSGRQGGRPDEQFFGPGTRLTVL.